A single sample is the source of the 4 T cell receptor beta chains below, sequenced in a study of blood T cell repertoires in COVID-19. Repertoires were generated with immunoSEQ multiplex PCR, while TCRdb's copy carries only in-frame clones and drops some. The sample consists of 130,000 to 150,000 clones, about 80% of them appearing once. Source material: peripheral blood. The receptor source for this set is a woman of 80 years or more with acute or convalescent COVID-19.

The chain has TRBV21-1 and TRBJ2-5; TRBD1, the table's D call, was not compared with the DNA. TRBV21-1 is reported as a pseudogene. The CDR3 is 16 amino acids. This chain's CDR3 is CASSKRGTLREETQYF. The CDR3 bases are TGTGCCAGCAGCAAAAGGGGGACGCTTAGGGAGGAGACCCAGTACTTC.

The chain employs TRBV29-1 and TRBJ2-5; maybe TRBD2 (6 bases). CDR3 length equals 15 residues. In germline, CDR1 is SQVTM, CDR2 ANQGSEA. Between the trimmed V and J ends, which lost 1 base and 2 bases, there was a span of 14 bases. The CDR3 sequence is CSVEGAGRIQETQYF. DNA of the CDR3: TGCAGCGTTGAAGGGGCAGGGAGGATTCAAGAGACCCAGTACTTC.

V is TRBV19 and J is TRBJ2-1; no firm D call. The CDR3 spans 15 residues. V was trimmed by 3 bases and J by 8 bases, leaving 17 bases between them. From germline, CDR1 is LNHDA and CDR2 SQIVND (reference sequence). The CDR3 DNA reads TGTGCCAGTAGTATTTCGGGTCGGTCTTGGGATGAGCAGTTCTTC. It encodes CASSISGRSWDEQFF. Full variable domain (missing parts from reference TRBV19 and TRBJ2-1): DGGITQSPKYLFRKEGQNVTLSCEQNLNHDAMYWYRQDPGQGLRLIYYSQIVNDFQKGDIAEGYSVSREKKESFPLTVTSAQKNPTAFYLCASSISGRSWDEQFFGPGTRLTVL.

The rearrangement joins TRBV5-4 to TRBJ2-1; D may be TRBD1 (6 bases). V shed 0 bases and J shed 4 bases, with 11 bases lying between them. This CDR3 is 15 amino acids long. The V gene's germline CDR1 is SGHNT and CDR2 YYREEE (reference sequence). The CDR3 here is CASSLGTDFYNEQFF. CDR3 sequence (DNA): TGTGCCAGCAGCTTGGGGACAGATTTTTACAATGAGCAGTTCTTC.